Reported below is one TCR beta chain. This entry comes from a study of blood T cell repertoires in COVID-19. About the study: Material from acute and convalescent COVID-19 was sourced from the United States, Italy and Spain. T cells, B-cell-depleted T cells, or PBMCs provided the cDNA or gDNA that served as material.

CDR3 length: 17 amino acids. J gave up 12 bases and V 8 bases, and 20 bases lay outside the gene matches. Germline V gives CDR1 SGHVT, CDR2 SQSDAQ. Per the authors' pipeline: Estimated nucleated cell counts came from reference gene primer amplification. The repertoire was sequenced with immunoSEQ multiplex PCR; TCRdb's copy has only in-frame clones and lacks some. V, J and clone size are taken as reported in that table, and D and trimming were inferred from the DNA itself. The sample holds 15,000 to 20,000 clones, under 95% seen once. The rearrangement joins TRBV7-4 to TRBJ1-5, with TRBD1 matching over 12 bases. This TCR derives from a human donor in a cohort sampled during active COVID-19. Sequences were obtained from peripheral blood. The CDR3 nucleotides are TGTGCCAGCGCGATATCGGAGGGACAGGGGGCTGGAGGGCGCCAGCATTTT. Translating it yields CASAISEGQGAGGRQHF. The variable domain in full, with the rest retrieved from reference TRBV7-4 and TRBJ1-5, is GAGVSQSPRYKVAKRGRDVALRCDSISGHVTLYWYRQTLGQGSEVLTYSQSDAQRDKSGRPSGRFSAERPERSVSTLKIQRTEQGDSAVYLCASAISEGQGAGGRQHFGDGTRLSIL.